The entry below describes one T cell receptor beta chain. This specimen comes from a study of blood T cell repertoires in COVID-19. Profiled with immunoSEQ multiplex PCR; TCRdb holds only in-frame clones, not every one. The profile shows under 500,000 clones, roughly nine tenths of them singletons. This sequence was found in a woman aged 18 to 35 with acute COVID-19. Sequencing was carried out using PBMCs or T cells enriched from blood (not recorded which).

The CDR3 bases are TGTGCCATCAGTGACGACAGGAGTAATCAGCCCCAGCATTTT. Translation gives CAISDDRSNQPQHF. V and J are TRBV10-3 and TRBJ1-5; possibly TRBD1 for D (6 bases). Germline V CDR1 and CDR2: ENHRY, SYGVKD. V was trimmed by 3 bases and J by 4 bases, leaving 10 bases between them. The CDR3 sequence is 14 residues long.